This T cell receptor beta chain emerged from a study of vaccination and CD4 T cells after COVID-19. Turning to this clonotype: Antigen: not known.

Trimming removed 6 bases from V and 13 bases from J, with 7 bases in between. CDR3 length equals 10 residues. From germline, CDR1 is MNHNS and CDR2 SASEGT. With the Oncomine TCR Beta short-read assay, DNA from cultured CD4+ T cells was sequenced. TCRdb recomputed calls from the PCR reads with MiXCR, one row per CDR3 protein. The sample has about 17,000 distinct CDR3 sequences; about three fifths are singletons. Treatment here: roughly ten-day PBMC culture with coronavirus spike peptide pools or control peptides (ViraFEST assay). This receptor was obtained from a human donor who had recovered from COVID-19. The sample consisted of CD4+ T cells from blood, cultured in vitro. This rearrangement joins TRBV6-1 to TRBJ1-6, with D possibly being TRBD1 (5 bases). In DNA, the CDR3 is TGTGCCAGCAGGGGGGGGCCCCTCCACTTT. Protein: CASRGGPLHF.